The 31 T cell receptor beta chains presented below share a single source sample, sequenced in a study of blood T cell repertoires in COVID-19. This table comes from immunoSEQ multiplex PCR, and its TCRdb copy is limited to in-frame clones, with some not included. The sample consists of over 200,000 clones, about 86% of them appearing once. Input material: peripheral blood. These receptor sequences come from a man in his fifties or sixties who had recovered from COVID-19.

V and J are TRBV6-5 and TRBJ1-5; TRBD1 might be the D (6 bases). CDR1 MNHEY and CDR2 SVGAGI come from the germline V gene. The CDR3 loop spans 12 amino acids. With 6 bases removed from V and 12 bases from J, the gap between germline ends came to 15 bases. Here the CDR3 DNA reads TGTGCCAGCAGCTACGACAGGACAATCCAGCATTTT. Amino acids: CASSYDRTIQHF.

This clone is a singleton in its sample. The chain couples TRBV5-4 to TRBJ2-5; no reliable D call. Germline V gene lookup returns CDR1 SGHNT and CDR2 YYREEE (reference sequence). Trimming removed 4 bases at V and 1 base at J, with 11 bases between. This CDR3 comprises 14 residues. CDR3 nucleotide sequence: TGTGCCAGCAGCCCCCAAAACGGCCAAGAGACCCAGTACTTC. Translating it yields CASSPQNGQETQYF.

This sequence joins TRBV19 and TRBJ2-7; the D gene is possibly TRBD1 (6 bases). Germline V gives CDR1 LNHDA, CDR2 SQIVND (reference sequence). The CDR3 sequence is 13 residues long. Trimming left V 7 bases short and J 0 bases short, with 10 bases between. CDR3: CASKEDSSYEQYF. CDR3 coding DNA: TGTGCCAGTAAGGAGGACAGCTCCTACGAGCAGTACTTC.

The chain links TRBV28 to TRBJ1-6; 8 nucleotides line up with TRBD1. V was clipped by 6 bases and J by 7 bases; unmatched bases: 8. The CDR3 runs to 15 residues. From germline, CDR1 is MDHEN and CDR2 SYDVKM. Here the CDR3 reads CASRTGQALNSPLHF. The CDR3 nucleotides are TGTGCCAGCAGGACGGGACAGGCGTTAAATTCACCCCTCCACTTT.

This clone was recorded only once. The chain joins TRBV6-5 to TRBJ1-2; no clear D. V was shortened by 2 bases and J by 4 bases, with 11 bases between the two germline ends. The CDR3 has 14 residues. The germline V gene has CDR1 MNHEY and CDR2 SVGAGI. The chain's CDR3 is CASSYDGMGYGYTF. CDR3 nucleotide sequence: TGTGCCAGCAGTTACGACGGGATGGGCTATGGCTACACCTTC.

The rearrangement uses TRBV7-2 and TRBJ1-2; 7 bases agree with TRBD1. Germline V CDR1 and CDR2: SGHTA, FQGNSA. J gave up 5 bases and V 1 base, and 1 base lay outside the gene matches. The CDR3 has 13 residues. The CDR3: CASSLGDRYGYTF. The DNA for the CDR3 is TGTGCCAGCAGCTTAGGGGACAGATATGGCTACACCTTC.

The genes are TRBV5-1 and TRBJ2-2; no reliable D call. The CDR3 sequence is 12 residues long. Trimming removed 2 bases at V and 5 bases at J, with 4 bases between. The germline V gene encodes CDR1 SGHRS and CDR2 YFSETQ. Here the CDR3 DNA reads TGCGCCAGCAGCTTTATTACCGGGGAGCTGTTTTTT. As protein: CASSFITGELFF.

V is TRBV6-5 and J is TRBJ2-5, with 7 nucleotides matching TRBD1. Germline values: CDR1 MNHEY, CDR2 SVGAGI. The CDR3 contains 14 residues. J was trimmed by 4 bases and V by 7 bases; bases with no gene match: 9. In DNA form, the CDR3 reads TGTGCCAGCACCATACAGACAGGGCGAGAGACCCAGTACTTC. It specifies CASTIQTGRETQYF.

This clone was counted a few times. The J gene is TRBJ1-1, the V gene TRBV6-1; perhaps TRBD1 as D (5 bases). The CDR3 is 14 residues long. Germline values: CDR1 MNHNS, CDR2 SASEGT. The V and J ends lost 0 bases and 3 bases respectively, with 8 bases between them. The CDR3 sequence is CASSEAWGYTEAFF. CDR3 bases: TGTGCCAGCAGTGAAGCGTGGGGCTACACTGAAGCTTTCTTT.

This clone has just one count. The chain carries TRBV2 and TRBJ1-4; 7 positions agree with TRBD1. V was pared by 6 bases and J by 6 bases, with 1 base of the junction left unmatched. This CDR3 spans 12 amino acids. The germline CDR1 and CDR2 sequences are SNHLY and FYNNEI. For the CDR3, the DNA is TGTGCCAGCAGCGGGACAGATGAAAAACTGTTTTTT. Translating it yields CASSGTDEKLFF.

This clone was counted once. This chain connects TRBV6-5 to TRBJ1-3; D gene uncertain. The CDR3 consists of 14 residues. V dropped 7 bases and J dropped 0 bases, with 10 bases sitting between them. CDR1 MNHEY and CDR2 SVGAGI come from the germline V gene. This chain's CDR3 is CASMGRYSGNTIYF. CDR3 bases: TGTGCCAGCATGGGGAGATACTCTGGAAACACCATATATTTT.

This clone was observed a handful of times. Here the CDR3 reads CASSQGQIYNEQFF. The CDR3 coding sequence is TGTGCCAGCAGCCAGGGACAAATTTACAATGAGCAGTTCTTC. This chain connects TRBV11-2 to TRBJ2-1; a possible D gene is TRBD1 (6 bases). The CDR3 spans 14 residues. Germline CDR1 reads SGHAT; CDR2 reads FQNNGV. The ends were cut back, 5 bases at V and 4 bases at J, with 12 bases in the middle.

This clone was seen just once. The CDR3 here is CATSREARNEKLFF. The CDR3 nucleotides are TGTGCCACCAGCAGAGAGGCCCGTAATGAAAAACTGTTTTTT. The chain links TRBV15 to TRBJ1-4; D ambiguous. Germline loops: CDR1 LNHNV, CDR2 YYDKDF (reference sequence). The germline V and J ends were trimmed by 0 bases and 4 bases, with 6 bases remaining between them. The CDR3 covers 14 residues. Based on the CDR3 plus reference TRBV15 and TRBJ1-4, the full variable domain is DAMVIQNPRYQVTQFGKPVTLSCSQTLNHNVMYWYQQKSSQAPKLLFHYYDKDFNNEADTPDNFQSRRPNTSFCFLDIRSPGLGDTAMYLCATSREARNEKLFFGSGTQLSVL.

This clone has only one observation. The gene calls are TRBV9 and TRBJ2-1, with unresolved D. Germline-derived CDR1 and CDR2 are SGDLS and YYNGEE. This CDR3 has 15 residues. The V gene lost 0 bases and the J gene lost 4 bases, with 11 bases spanning the gap. The CDR3: CASSVDTSGYNEQFF. CDR3 nucleotides: TGTGCCAGCAGCGTAGATACTTCGGGTTACAATGAGCAGTTCTTC.

The chain has TRBV20-1 and TRBJ2-3; 8 bases map to TRBD1. The germline V gene has CDR1 DFQATT and CDR2 SNEGSKA (reference sequence). This CDR3 has 11 amino acids. Unmatched junction bases numbered 7, after V lost 6 bases and J lost 11 bases. Here the CDR3 reads CSAPTGALQYF. CDR3 in DNA: TGCAGTGCCCCGACAGGGGCTTTGCAGTATTTT.

This clone appeared a few times. The chain recombines TRBV28 with TRBJ1-1, with unresolved D. Germline V gives CDR1 MDHEN, CDR2 SYDVKM. The length of the CDR3 is 13 residues. Trimming left V 6 bases short and J 1 base short, with 9 bases between. This CDR3 is CASSIQRNTEAFF. CDR3 in DNA: TGTGCCAGCAGCATACAGAGGAACACTGAAGCTTTCTTT.

The chain carries TRBV6-1 and TRBJ2-7; 7 bases are a match to TRBD2. Germline assignment: CDR1 MNHNS and CDR2 SASEGT. The trim removed 1 base at V and 6 bases at J, leaving 9 bases unmatched. This CDR3 region has 15 residues. CDR3 DNA sequence: TGTGCCAGCAGTGAAGAGGAGGGAGGGTTGGGCGAGCAGTACTTC. Amino acids: CASSEEEGGLGEQYF.

The chain carries TRBV6-5 and TRBJ2-2, with 7 bases fitting TRBD1. Germline V CDR1 and CDR2: MNHEY, SVGAGI. This CDR3 has 15 amino acids. V trimming: 7 bases; J trimming: 6 bases; junction bases outside the gene matches: 11. The chain's CDR3 is CASTSPSTGAGELFF. CDR3 DNA sequence: TGTGCCAGCACCTCGCCTAGTACAGGGGCCGGGGAGCTGTTTTTT.

The CDR3 loop reads CASSWGGGRTEAFF. DNA for the CDR3: TGTGCCAGCAGCTGGGGGGGCGGGAGGACTGAAGCTTTCTTT. The chain carries TRBV7-2 and TRBJ1-1; D is possibly TRBD1 (6 bases). V was clipped by 4 bases and J by 5 bases, with 14 bases between them. Germline V gene data show CDR1 as SGHTA and CDR2 as FQGNSA. This CDR3 has 14 amino acids.

This clone was recorded once. This chain uses TRBV5-1 with TRBJ2-1; 11 nucleotides match TRBD1. Germline assignment: CDR1 SGHRS and CDR2 YFSETQ. Trimming at V came to 2 bases and at J to 10 bases, leaving 5 bases not matched to a gene. This CDR3 has 14 amino acids. The CDR3 DNA sequence: TGCGCCAGCAGCTTAGGACAGGGGGCAGAAGAGCAGTTCTTC. Its protein product is CASSLGQGAEEQFF.

The chain couples TRBV18 to TRBJ1-5; 8 nucleotides line up with TRBD1. The V and J ends lost 3 bases and 4 bases, in that order; junction bases with no gene match: 2. Germline-derived CDR1 and CDR2 are KGHSH and LQKENI. The length of the CDR3 is 14 residues. The CDR3, as DNA: TGTGCCAGCTCACCGTGGACAGGGAATCAGCCCCAGCATTTT. Translating gives CASSPWTGNQPQHF.

CDR3: CASRPTETNTEAFF. For the CDR3, the DNA is TGTGCCAGCCGCCCCACAGAAACGAACACTGAAGCTTTCTTT. The chain combines TRBV2 with TRBJ1-1; D is undetermined. CDR3 length equals 14 residues. V was pared by 8 bases and J by 1 base, with 14 bases between. Germline assignment: CDR1 SNHLY and CDR2 FYNNEI. The full variable domain, in which reference TRBV2 and TRBJ1-1 provide the parts outside the CDR3, is EPEVTQTPSHQVTQMGQEVILRCVPISNHLYFYWYRQILGQKVEFLVSFYNNEISEKSEIFDDQFSVERPDGSNFTLKIRSTKLEDSAMYFCASRPTETNTEAFFGQGTRLTVV.

The chain is built from TRBV6-5 and TRBJ1-3; D is undetermined. The germline CDR1 and CDR2 sequences are MNHEY and SVGAGI. CDR3 size: 11 residues. The V gene lost 4 bases and the J gene lost 9 bases, with 7 bases spanning the gap. The CDR3 DNA reads TGTGCCAGCAGTTCCCCGAGCACCATATATTTT. Its translation: CASSSPSTIYF.

The rearrangement links TRBV20-1 to TRBJ2-5; maybe TRBD1 (5 bases). Germline V gene sequence: CDR1 DFQATT, CDR2 SNEGSKA (reference sequence). Trimming removed 3 bases from V and 7 bases from J, with 24 bases in between. The CDR3 is made up of 16 amino acids. The CDR3 here is CSASSAGHQGSPTQYF. The CDR3 coding sequence is TGCAGTGCTAGTTCGGCAGGGCACCAAGGCTCCCCGACCCAGTACTTC.

The V and J genes are TRBV11-1 and TRBJ2-7; 12 bases are a match to TRBD2. CDR3 size: 15 residues. After removal of 5 bases from V and 1 base from J, the junction contained 3 bases not matched to a gene. CDR1 and CDR2 from the germline V gene are SGHAT and FQDESV (reference sequence). The CDR3 DNA is TGTGCCAGCAGCCCCACTAGCGGGAGGTCCTACGAGCAGTACTTC. Translated: CASSPTSGRSYEQYF.

V usage is TRBV7-8 and J usage is TRBJ1-3; D is undetermined. Germline V lookup: CDR1 SGHVS, CDR2 FQNEAQ. The V end was cut by 3 bases, the J end by 8 bases, with 14 bases between. The CDR3 sequence is 14 residues long. The DNA of the CDR3 is TGTGCCAGCAGCTTCATGAGGTTGTCGCACACCATATATTTT. It is translated as CASSFMRLSHTIYF.

Remarks on this clone: Other DNA sequences within the sample encode an identical CDR3. This chain links TRBV5-1 with TRBJ2-3; 7 bases fit TRBD2. The CDR3 is 16 residues long. J lost 1 base, V lost 0 bases, and 5 bases had no gene match. Germline loops: CDR1 SGHRS, CDR2 YFSETQ. The DNA of the CDR3 is TGCGCCAGCAGCTTGGTGTTGGCGGGAGGCACAGATACGCAGTATTTT. Its translation is CASSLVLAGGTDTQYF.

This sequence joins TRBV7-9 and TRBJ1-2; a possible D gene is TRBD1 (5 bases). The CDR3 covers 15 residues. Germline CDR1 reads SEHNR; CDR2 reads FQNEAQ (reference sequence). Trimming removed 6 bases from V and 4 bases from J, with 18 bases in between. CDR3 residues: CASSSTVLVLYGYTF. CDR3 nucleotide sequence: TGTGCCAGCAGTTCGACAGTCCTGGTCCTCTATGGCTACACCTTC.

For this clone: Other DNA sequences in this sample translate to the same CDR3. This chain links TRBV5-1 with TRBJ1-1; a weak D match, TRBD1 (6 bases). The CDR3 contains 14 residues. The germline gives CDR1 SGHRS, CDR2 YFSETQ. V shed 3 bases and J shed 1 base, with 10 bases lying between them. The DNA for the CDR3 is TGCGCCAGCAGCTCCGGACAGTCGAACACTGAAGCTTTCTTT. Amino acid sequence: CASSSGQSNTEAFF.

The gene calls are TRBV19 and TRBJ1-2; tentative D call: TRBD1 (5 bases). Germline values: CDR1 LNHDA, CDR2 SQIVND (reference sequence). There are 13 residues in the CDR3. Trimming took off 6 bases at V and 5 bases at J, with 13 bases between the two ends. The DNA for the CDR3 is TGTGCCAGTAGCCCAACTAAGGGGTATGGCTACACCTTC. Translated, it gives CASSPTKGYGYTF.

A note on this clone: The junction shows a germline mismatch at one end, possibly a read error. This CDR3 is CATSRGTGWDF. The CDR3 DNA reads TGTGCCACCAGCAGAGGTACAGGCTGGGACTTC. The gene calls are TRBV15 and TRBJ2-7; a weak D match, TRBD1 (5 bases). This CDR3 contains 11 residues. Germline-derived CDR1 and CDR2 are LNHNV and YYDKDF (reference sequence).